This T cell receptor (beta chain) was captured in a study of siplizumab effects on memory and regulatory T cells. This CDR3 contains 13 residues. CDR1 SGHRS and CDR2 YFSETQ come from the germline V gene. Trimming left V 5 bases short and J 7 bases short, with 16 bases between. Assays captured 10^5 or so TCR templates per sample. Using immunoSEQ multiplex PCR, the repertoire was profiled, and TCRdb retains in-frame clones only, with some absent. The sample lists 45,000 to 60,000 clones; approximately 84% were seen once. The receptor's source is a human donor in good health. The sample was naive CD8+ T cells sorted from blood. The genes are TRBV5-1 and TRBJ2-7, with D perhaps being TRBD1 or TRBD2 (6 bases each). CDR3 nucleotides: TGCGCCAGCAGGCCCACGGGGGCGTCAGAGCAGTACTTC. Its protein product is CASRPTGASEQYF. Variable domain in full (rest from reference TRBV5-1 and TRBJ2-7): KAGVTQTPRYLIKTRGQQVTLSCSPISGHRSVSWYQQTPGQGLQFLFEYFSETQRNKGNFPGRFSGRQFSNSRSEMNVSTLELGDSALYLCASRPTGASEQYFGPGTRLTVT.